This T cell receptor beta chain was captured by sequencing in a study of molecular identifiers for immune sequencing clone quantification. Whole-study results and caveats: A single cell's spiked Jurkat TCR RNA was reportedly detectable among roughly 1 million naive cells. Barcodes shared by identical TCR molecules could lead to underestimated sizes of highly expanded clones.

The CDR3 has 13 residues. Deletions cut 3 bases from V and 6 bases from J, with 12 bases between. Per germline, CDR1 SGHAT and CDR2 FQNNGV. Researchers sorted naive CD8 T cells as cells that were CD8+CD4-CCR7+CD45RA+. Methods described previously were used for bulk TCR libraries, and listed TCR primers were applied. TCRdb recomputed calls from the PCR reads with MiXCR, one row per CDR3 protein. The table lists around 480,000 distinct CDR3 sequences, about 21% of them singletons. Note on this clonotype: The antigen remains unidentified.

This TCR was sampled from a human donor in good health. Some libraries in this study had Jurkat cell RNA spiked in. The V gene is TRBV11-2, the J gene TRBJ2-7, with D possibly matching TRBD1 (6 bases). Specimen: naive CD8+ T cells from blood, with Jurkat cell RNA spiked in. Subset given: FACS-sorted CD8+CD4-CCR7+CD45RA+ naive T cells. CDR3 amino acids: CASSFGQQGEQYF. In DNA, the CDR3 is TGTGCCAGCAGCTTCGGACAGCAGGGCGAGCAGTACTTC.